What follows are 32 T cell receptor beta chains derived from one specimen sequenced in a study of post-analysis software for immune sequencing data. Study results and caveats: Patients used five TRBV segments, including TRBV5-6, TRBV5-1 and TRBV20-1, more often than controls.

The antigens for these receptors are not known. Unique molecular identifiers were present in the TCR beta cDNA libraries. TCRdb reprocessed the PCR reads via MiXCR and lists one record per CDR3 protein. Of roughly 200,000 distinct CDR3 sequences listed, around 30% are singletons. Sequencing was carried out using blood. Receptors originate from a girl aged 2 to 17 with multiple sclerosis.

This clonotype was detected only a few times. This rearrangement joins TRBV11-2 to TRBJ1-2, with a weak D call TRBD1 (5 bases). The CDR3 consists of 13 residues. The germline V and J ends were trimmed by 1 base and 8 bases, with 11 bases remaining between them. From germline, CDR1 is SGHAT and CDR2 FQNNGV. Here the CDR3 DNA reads TGTGCCAGCAGCTTAGTTCCCGGGGCCGGCTACACCTTC. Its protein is CASSLVPGAGYTF.

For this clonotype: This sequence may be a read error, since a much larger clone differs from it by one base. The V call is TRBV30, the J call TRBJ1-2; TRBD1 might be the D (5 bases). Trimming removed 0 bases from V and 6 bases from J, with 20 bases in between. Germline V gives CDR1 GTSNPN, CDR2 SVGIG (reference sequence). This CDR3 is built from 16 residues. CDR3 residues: CAWSVRTGLLDHGYTF. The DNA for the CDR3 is TGTGCCTGGAGTGTACGAACAGGCCTGCTGGACCATGGCTACACCTTC.

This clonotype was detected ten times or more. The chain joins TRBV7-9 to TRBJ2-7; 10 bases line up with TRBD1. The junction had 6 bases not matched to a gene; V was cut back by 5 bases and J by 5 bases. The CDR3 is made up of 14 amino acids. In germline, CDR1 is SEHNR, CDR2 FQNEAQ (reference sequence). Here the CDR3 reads CASSDGTGVDEQYF. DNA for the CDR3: TGTGCCAGCAGCGACGGGACAGGGGTTGACGAGCAGTACTTC.

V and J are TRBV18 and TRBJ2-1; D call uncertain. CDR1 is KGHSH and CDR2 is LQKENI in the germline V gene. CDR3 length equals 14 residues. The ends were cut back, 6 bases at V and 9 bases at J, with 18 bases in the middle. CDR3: CASSLGQPWVEQFF. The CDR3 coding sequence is TGTGCCAGCTCCTTGGGTCAACCGTGGGTTGAGCAGTTCTTC.

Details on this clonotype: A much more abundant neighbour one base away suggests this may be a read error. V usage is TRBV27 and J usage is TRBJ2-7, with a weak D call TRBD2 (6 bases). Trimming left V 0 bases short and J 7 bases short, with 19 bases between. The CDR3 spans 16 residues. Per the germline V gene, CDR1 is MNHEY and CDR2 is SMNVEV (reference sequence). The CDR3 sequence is CASSLSGGTYISEQYF. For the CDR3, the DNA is TGTGCCAGCAGTTTATCGGGCGGGACGTACATCAGTGAGCAGTACTTC.

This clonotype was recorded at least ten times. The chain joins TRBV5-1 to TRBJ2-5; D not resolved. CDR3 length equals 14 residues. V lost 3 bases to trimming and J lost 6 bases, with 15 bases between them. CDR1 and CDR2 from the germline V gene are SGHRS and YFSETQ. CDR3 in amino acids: CASSSDGSAQTQYF. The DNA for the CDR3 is TGCGCCAGCAGCTCGGACGGCTCCGCTCAGACCCAGTACTTC.

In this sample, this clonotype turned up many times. CDR3 in DNA: TGTGCCAGCAGCCCGAAACCCGGCGATAAGACCCAGTACTTC. This codes for CASSPKPGDKTQYF. The chain has TRBV5-6 and TRBJ2-5; D is unclear. The V gene's germline CDR1 is SGHDT and CDR2 YYEEEE. V was shortened by 4 bases and J by 6 bases, with 16 bases between the two germline ends. The CDR3 length is 14 residues.

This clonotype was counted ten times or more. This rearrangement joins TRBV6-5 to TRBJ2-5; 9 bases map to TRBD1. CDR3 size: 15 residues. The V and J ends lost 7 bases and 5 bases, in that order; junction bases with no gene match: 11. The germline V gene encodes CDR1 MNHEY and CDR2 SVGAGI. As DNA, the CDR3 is TGTGCCAGCAAACTCCGACAGGGGGTTCGGGAGACCCAGTACTTC. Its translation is CASKLRQGVRETQYF.

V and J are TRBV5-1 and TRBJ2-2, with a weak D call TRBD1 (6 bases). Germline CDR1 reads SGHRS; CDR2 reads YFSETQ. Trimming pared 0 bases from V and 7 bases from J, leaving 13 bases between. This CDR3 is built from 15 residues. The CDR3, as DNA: TGCGCCAGCAGCTTGGTCCCAGGGGCTGGCGGGGAGCTGTTTTTT. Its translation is CASSLVPGAGGELFF.

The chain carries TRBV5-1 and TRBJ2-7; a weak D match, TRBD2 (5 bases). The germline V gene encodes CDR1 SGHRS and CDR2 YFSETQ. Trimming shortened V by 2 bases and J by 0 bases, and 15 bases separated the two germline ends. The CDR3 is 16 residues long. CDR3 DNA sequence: TGCGCCAGCAGCTTCCGCGGGCCCTCCGACTCCTACGAGCAGTACTTC. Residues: CASSFRGPSDSYEQYF.

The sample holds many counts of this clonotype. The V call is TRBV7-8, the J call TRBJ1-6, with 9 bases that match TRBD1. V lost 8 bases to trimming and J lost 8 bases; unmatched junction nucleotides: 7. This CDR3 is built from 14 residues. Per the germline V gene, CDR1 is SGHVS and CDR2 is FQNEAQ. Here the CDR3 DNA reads TGTGCCAGCGGCTGGGGACAGGGATATTCACCCCTCCACTTT. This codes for CASGWGQGYSPLHF.

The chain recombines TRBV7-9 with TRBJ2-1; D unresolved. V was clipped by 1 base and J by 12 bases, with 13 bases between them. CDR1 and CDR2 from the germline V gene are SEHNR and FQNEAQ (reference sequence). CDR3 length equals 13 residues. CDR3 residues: CASSLGPSGRQFF. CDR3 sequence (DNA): TGTGCCAGCAGCTTAGGCCCCTCTGGAAGGCAGTTCTTC.

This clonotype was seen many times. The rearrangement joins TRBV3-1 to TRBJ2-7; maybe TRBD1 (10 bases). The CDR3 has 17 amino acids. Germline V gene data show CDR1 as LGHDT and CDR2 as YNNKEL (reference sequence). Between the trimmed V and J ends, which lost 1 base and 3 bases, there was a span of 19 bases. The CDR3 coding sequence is TGTGCCAGCAGCCAAGGCCTAGCGGGACAGGGGAGCTACGAGCAGTACTTC. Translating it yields CASSQGLAGQGSYEQYF.

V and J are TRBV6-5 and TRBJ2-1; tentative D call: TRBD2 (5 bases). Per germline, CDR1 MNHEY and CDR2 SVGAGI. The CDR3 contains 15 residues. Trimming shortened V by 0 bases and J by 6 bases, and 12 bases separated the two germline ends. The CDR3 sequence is CASSYSRARGNEQFF. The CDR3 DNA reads TGTGCCAGCAGTTACTCCCGGGCCCGGGGCAATGAGCAGTTCTTC.

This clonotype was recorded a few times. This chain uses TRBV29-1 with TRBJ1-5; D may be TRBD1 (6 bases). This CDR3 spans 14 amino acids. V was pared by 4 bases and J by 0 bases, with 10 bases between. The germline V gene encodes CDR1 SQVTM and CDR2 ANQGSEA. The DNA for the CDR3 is TGCAGCGTTGTGGGGGGGCGTAGCAATCAGCCCCAGCATTTT. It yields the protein CSVVGGRSNQPQHF.

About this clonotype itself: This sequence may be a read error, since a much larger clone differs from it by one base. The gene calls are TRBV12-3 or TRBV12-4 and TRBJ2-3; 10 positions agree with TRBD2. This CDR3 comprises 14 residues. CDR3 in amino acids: CASSLSLAGDTEYF. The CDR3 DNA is TGTGCCAGCAGTTTATCGCTAGCGGGAGATACGGAGTATTTT.

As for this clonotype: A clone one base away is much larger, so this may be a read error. DNA for the CDR3: TGTGCCAGCAGCTGGGATGGCGGGGGCACAGATACGCAGTATTTT. Translating gives CASSWDGGGTDTQYF. The chain combines TRBV5-5 with TRBJ2-3; D might be TRBD2 (6 bases). The CDR3 is made up of 15 amino acids. Germline V gene data show CDR1 as SGHKS and CDR2 as YYEKEE (reference sequence). The V and J ends lost 3 bases and 1 base respectively, with 12 bases between them.

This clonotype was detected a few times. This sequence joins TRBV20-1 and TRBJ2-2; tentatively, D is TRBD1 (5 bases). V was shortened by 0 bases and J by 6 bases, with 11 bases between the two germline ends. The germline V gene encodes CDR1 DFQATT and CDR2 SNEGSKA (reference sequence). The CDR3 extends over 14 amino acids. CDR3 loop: CSARDPGRAGELFF. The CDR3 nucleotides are TGCAGTGCTAGAGATCCAGGGCGCGCCGGGGAGCTGTTTTTT.

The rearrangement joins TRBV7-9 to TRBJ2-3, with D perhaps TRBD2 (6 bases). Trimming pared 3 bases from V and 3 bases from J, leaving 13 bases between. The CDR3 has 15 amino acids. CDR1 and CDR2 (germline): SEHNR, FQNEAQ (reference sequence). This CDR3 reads CASSFNSGGTDTQYF. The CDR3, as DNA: TGTGCCAGCAGCTTTAATAGCGGCGGGACAGATACGCAGTATTTT.

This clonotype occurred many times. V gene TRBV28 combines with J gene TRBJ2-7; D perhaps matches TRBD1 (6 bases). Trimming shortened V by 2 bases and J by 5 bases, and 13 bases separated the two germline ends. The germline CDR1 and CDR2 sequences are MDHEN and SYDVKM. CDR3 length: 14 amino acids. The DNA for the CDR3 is TGTGCCAGCAGTTTACGTGCAGGGGTGGACGAGCAGTACTTC. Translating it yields CASSLRAGVDEQYF.

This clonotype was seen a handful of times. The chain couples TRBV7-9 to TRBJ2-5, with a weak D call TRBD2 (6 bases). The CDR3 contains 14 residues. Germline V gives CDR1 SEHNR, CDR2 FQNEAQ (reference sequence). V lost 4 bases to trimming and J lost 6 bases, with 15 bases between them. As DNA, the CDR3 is TGTGCCAGCAGCTGGGGGACTGATGGAAAGACCCAGTACTTC. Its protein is CASSWGTDGKTQYF.

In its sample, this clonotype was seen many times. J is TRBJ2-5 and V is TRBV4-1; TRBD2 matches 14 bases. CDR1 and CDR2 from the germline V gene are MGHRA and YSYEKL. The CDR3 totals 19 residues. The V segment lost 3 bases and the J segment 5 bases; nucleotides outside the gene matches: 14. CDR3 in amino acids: CASSHPGLAGGPGLETQYF. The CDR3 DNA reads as TGCGCCAGCAGCCATCCCGGACTAGCGGGGGGCCCCGGGCTTGAGACCCAGTACTTC.

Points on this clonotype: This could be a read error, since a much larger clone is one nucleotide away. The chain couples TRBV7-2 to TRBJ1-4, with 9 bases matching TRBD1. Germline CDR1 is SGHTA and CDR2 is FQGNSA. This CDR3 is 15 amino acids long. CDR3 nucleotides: TGTGCCAGCAGCTCCGGGACAGGGAAAGGGGAAAAACTGATTTTT. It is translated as CASSSGTGKGEKLIF. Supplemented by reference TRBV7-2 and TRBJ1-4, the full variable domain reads GAGVSQSPSNKVTEKGKDVELRCDPISGHTALYWYRQSLGQGLEFLIYFQGNSAPDKSGLPSDRFSAERTGGSVSTLTIQRTQQEDSAVYLCASSSGTGKGEKLIFGSGTQLSVL.

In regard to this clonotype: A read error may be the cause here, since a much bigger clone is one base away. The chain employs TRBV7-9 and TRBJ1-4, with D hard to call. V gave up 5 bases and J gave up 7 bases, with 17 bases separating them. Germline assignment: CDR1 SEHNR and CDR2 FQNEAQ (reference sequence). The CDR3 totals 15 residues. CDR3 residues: CASSPSYGQTEKLFF. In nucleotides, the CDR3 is TGTGCCAGCAGCCCAAGTTACGGTCAGACTGAAAAACTGTTTTTT.

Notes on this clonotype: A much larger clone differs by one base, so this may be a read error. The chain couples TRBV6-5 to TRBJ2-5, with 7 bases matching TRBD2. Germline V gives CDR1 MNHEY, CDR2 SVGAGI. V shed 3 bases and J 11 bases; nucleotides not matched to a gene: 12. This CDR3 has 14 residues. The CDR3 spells CASSYLSGNNEQYF. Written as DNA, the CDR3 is TGTGCCAGCAGTTATTTAAGCGGGAACAATGAGCAGTACTTC.

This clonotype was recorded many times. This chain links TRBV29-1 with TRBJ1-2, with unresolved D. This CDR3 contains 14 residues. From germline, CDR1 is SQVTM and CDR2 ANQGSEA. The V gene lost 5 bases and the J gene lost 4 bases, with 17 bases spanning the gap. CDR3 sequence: CSVSLRGVSYGYTF. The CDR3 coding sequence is TGCAGCGTTTCGCTCCGGGGAGTTAGCTATGGCTACACCTTC.

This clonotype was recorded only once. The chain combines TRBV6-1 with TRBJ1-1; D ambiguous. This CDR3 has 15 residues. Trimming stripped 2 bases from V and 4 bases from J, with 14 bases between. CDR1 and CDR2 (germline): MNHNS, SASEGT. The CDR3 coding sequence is TGTGCCAGCAGTGAACTGGGTCCAGCAAGCACTGAAGCTTTCTTT. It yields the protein CASSELGPASTEAFF.

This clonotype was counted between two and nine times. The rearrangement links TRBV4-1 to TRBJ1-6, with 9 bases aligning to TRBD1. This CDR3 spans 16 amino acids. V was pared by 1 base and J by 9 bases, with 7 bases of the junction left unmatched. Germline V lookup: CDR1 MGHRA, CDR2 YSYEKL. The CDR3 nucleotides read TGCGCCAGCAGCCAAGTAGGGGGACAGGGAGCTTCACCCCTCCACTTT. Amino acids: CASSQVGGQGASPLHF.

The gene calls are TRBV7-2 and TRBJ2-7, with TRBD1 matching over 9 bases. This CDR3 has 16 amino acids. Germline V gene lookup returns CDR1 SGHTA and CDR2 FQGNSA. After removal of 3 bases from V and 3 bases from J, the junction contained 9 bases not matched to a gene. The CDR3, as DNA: TGTGCCAGCAGCTTCGGAAGGACAGGGGACGGCTACGAGCAGTACTTC. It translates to CASSFGRTGDGYEQYF.

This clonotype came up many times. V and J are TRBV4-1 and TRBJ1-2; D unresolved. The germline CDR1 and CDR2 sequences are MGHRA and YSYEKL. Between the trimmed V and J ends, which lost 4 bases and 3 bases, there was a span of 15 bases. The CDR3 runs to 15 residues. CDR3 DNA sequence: TGCGCCAGCAGCCCCGGACCTGTTGGGGACTATGGCTACACCTTC. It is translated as CASSPGPVGDYGYTF.

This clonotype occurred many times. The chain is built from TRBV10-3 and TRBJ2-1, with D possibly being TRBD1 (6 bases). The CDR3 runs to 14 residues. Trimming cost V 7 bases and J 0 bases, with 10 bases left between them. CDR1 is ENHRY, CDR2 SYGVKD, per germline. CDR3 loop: CAITGTNSYNEQFF. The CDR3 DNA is TGTGCCATCACGGGGACAAACTCCTACAATGAGCAGTTCTTC.

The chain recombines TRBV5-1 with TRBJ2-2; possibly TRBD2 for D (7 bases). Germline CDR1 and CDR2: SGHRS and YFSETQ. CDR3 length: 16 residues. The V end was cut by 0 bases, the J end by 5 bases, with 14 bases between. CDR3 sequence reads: CASSLEGGLSTGELFF. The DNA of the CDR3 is TGCGCCAGCAGCTTGGAGGGGGGACTATCAACCGGGGAGCTGTTTTTT. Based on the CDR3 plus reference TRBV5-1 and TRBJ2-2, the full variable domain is KAGVTQTPRYLIKTRGQQVTLSCSPISGHRSVSWYQQTPGQGLQFLFEYFSETQRNKGNFPGRFSGRQFSNSRSEMNVSTLELGDSALYLCASSLEGGLSTGELFFGEGSRLTVL.